This T cell receptor (beta chain) was recovered during a study of T cells expressing NK-cell markers. Study-level information: HCMV seropositivity characterized most of the eight sequenced donors, and seronegativity one. Study-level points and caveats: The HCMV specificity of the expanded NKG2C+ T cell clones stayed unresolved. Topping the CD3+CD56-NKG2C+ fraction as well were these clonotypes, in a handful of donors.

Worth noting for this clonotype: Its cognate antigen is unknown.

Beta-chain TCR cDNA was generated via 5'RACE template switching with UMIs. TCRdb reprocessed the 5' RACE reads; each CDR3 protein has one entry and no DNA is given. This sample's table reports a few hundred thousand distinct CDR3 sequences. This CDR3 spans 15 amino acids. CDR1 and CDR2 (germline): LGHNT, FRNRAP. This sequence originates from a man aged 18 to 30 in good health. The sample comprised blood T cells: a sorted CD56 or NKG2C T cell subset, CD4+ or CD8+ T cells, or bulk PBMC T cells (not recorded which). This rearrangement joins TRBV12-5 to TRBJ2-2; TCRdb outputs TRBD1, but without DNA this stays unchecked. The CDR3 loop reads CASGPDPAKTGELFF.